These T cell receptor beta chains were read from a single sample in a study of T cell responses to AZD1222 COVID-19 vaccine. Sequenced by immunoSEQ multiplex PCR; TCRdb stores in-frame clones only, minus some. Here the sample spans 66,000 or so clones, 87% being singletons. The sample in question was peripheral blood, obtained on day 0 of AZD1222 vaccination. Receptor source: an adult in good health. Each CDR3 is given with its conserved first and last residue. The D gene is left open where the match is weak. Rows may omit the clone size; those that give it use once, few, many or a size class.

TRBJ1-1 | TRBD1 | TRBV6-5 | - | CASSPTGGTEAFF | TGTGCCAGCAGTCCGACAGGGGGAACTGAAGCTTTCTTT
TRBJ1-6 | TRBD1 | TRBV12-3/TRBV12-4 | few | CASRTGDNSPLHF | TGTGCCAGCCGGACAGGGGATAATTCACCCCTCCACTTT
TRBJ2-1 | TRBD1 | TRBV27 | - | CASSLSGGINEQFF | TGTGCCAGCAGTTTGTCAGGGGGTATCAATGAGCAGTTCTTC
TRBJ2-7 | - | TRBV7-8 | - | CASTGQPSSYEQYF | TGTGCCAGTACCGGACAGCCGAGCTCCTACGAGCAGTACTTC
TRBJ1-6 | - | TRBV5-4 | once | CASSLQGNNSPLHF | TGTGCCAGCAGCTTGCAGGGCAATAATTCACCCCTCCACTTT
TRBJ1-1 | - | TRBV28 | - | CASRVPGLNTEAFF | TGTGCCAGCAGGGTCCCGGGACTAAACACTGAAGCTTTCTTT
TRBJ1-3 | - | TRBV6-4 | - | CASPAKNTIYF | TGTGCCAGCCCCGCAAAAAACACCATATATTTT
TRBJ2-7 | TRBD1 | TRBV11-3 | - | CASSLTGFNYEQYF | TGTGCCAGCAGCCTGACAGGGTTCAACTACGAGCAGTACTTC
TRBJ1-4 | - | TRBV23-1 | - | CASSQCQGREKLFF | TGCGCCAGCAGTCAGTGCCAGGGGCGGGAAAAACTGTTTTTT
TRBJ2-1 | TRBD2 | TRBV9 | - | CASSVRTSGRGKSDEQFF | TGTGCCAGCAGCGTTCGGACTAGCGGGAGGGGGAAGAGCGATGAGCAGTTCTTC
TRBJ2-2 | - | TRBV5-4 | - | CASSLGQTHTGELFF | TGTGCCAGCAGCTTGGGACAGACCCACACCGGGGAGCTGTTTTTT
TRBJ2-3 | TRBD2 | TRBV6-6 | - | CASSYSPSGSSDTQYF | TGTGCCAGCAGTTACTCGCCTAGCGGGAGCTCAGATACGCAGTATTTT
TRBJ1-4 | - | TRBV27 | once | CASSLSRSPGEKLFF | TGTGCCAGCAGTTTATCAAGGTCCCCCGGTGAAAAACTGTTTTTT
TRBJ1-1 | - | TRBV7-8 | - | CASSLETLMNTEAFF | TGTGCCAGCAGCTTAGAGACACTGATGAACACTGAAGCTTTCTTT
TRBJ1-2 | - | TRBV5-6 | - | CASSFYRLTTGYTF | TGTGCCAGCAGCTTCTATCGCCTAACCACTGGCTACACCTTC
TRBJ2-1 | - | TRBV7-2 | - | CASSFGGERNEQFF | TGTGCCAGCAGCTTCGGAGGGGAAAGGAATGAGCAGTTCTTC
TRBJ1-1 | - | TRBV7-8 | - | CASSFMTVSNTEAFF | TGTGCCAGCAGCTTCATGACAGTCTCGAACACTGAAGCTTTCTTT
TRBJ1-1 | - | TRBV5-4 | - | CASSLRGMNTEAFF | TGTGCCAGCAGCTTGAGGGGTATGAACACTGAAGCTTTCTTT
TRBJ2-2 | TRBD1 | TRBV6-6 | - | CASSPTGGGELFF | TGTGCCAGCAGCCCTACAGGGGGCGGGGAGCTGTTTTTT
TRBJ2-1 | - | TRBV30 | - | CAWSGLSSYNEQFF | TGTGCCTGGAGTGGACTGTCCTCCTACAATGAGCAGTTCTTC
TRBJ2-2 | - | TRBV30 | - | CAWDGDRNGGELFF | TGTGCCTGGGACGGCGACAGAAACGGCGGGGAGCTGTTTTTT
TRBJ1-1 | - | TRBV6-5 | once | CASSSRLNTEAFF | TGTGCCAGCAGTTCGAGGTTGAACACTGAAGCTTTCTTT
TRBJ1-2 | - | TRBV6-6 | - | CASSYSGRTNYGYTF | TGTGCCAGCAGTTATTCGGGACGGACTAACTATGGCTACACCTTC
TRBJ2-2 | TRBD1 | TRBV10-2 | once | CASSLPPGQGTGELFF | TGCGCCAGCAGTCTACCACCGGGACAGGGGACCGGGGAGCTGTTTTTT
TRBJ2-4 | - | TRBV7-8 | - | CASSFGGAKNIQYF | TGTGCCAGCAGCTTCGGGGGTGCCAAAAACATTCAGTACTTC
TRBJ1-1 | - | TRBV2 | few | CASSARGNTEAFF | TGTGCCAGCAGCGCCAGGGGGAACACTGAAGCTTTCTTT
TRBJ2-7 | - | TRBV11-3 | - | CASSKSPGHYYEQYF | TGTGCCAGCAGCAAAAGCCCCGGACACTACTACGAGCAGTACTTC
TRBJ1-2 | - | TRBV30 | - | CAWSEGVGYTF | TGTGCCTGGAGTGAGGGGGTTGGCTACACCTTC
TRBJ2-5 | - | TRBV9 | - | CASSWGPGSQETQYF | TGTGCCAGCAGTTGGGGGCCAGGGTCTCAAGAGACCCAGTACTTC
TRBJ1-2 | - | TRBV6-5 | - | CASSYTADLYGYTF | TGTGCCAGCAGTTATACGGCAGACCTCTATGGCTACACCTTC
TRBJ1-5 | - | TRBV28 | - | CASSLGNQPQHF | TGTGCCAGCAGTTTAGGTAATCAGCCCCAGCATTTT
TRBJ2-2 | - | TRBV11-3 | - | CASSWTGTGELFF | TGTGCCAGCAGCTGGACTGGAACCGGGGAGCTGTTTTTT
TRBJ1-6 | TRBD1 | TRBV7-8 | - | CASSFDRGNSPLHF | TGTGCCAGCAGCTTCGACAGGGGGAATTCACCCCTCCACTTT
TRBJ1-2 | - | TRBV24-1 | - | CATSDRRYGYTF | TGTGCCACCAGTGATCGACGCTATGGCTACACCTTC
TRBJ1-3 | TRBD1 | TRBV5-1 | - | CASSPGTGGSLTSGNTIYF | TGCGCCAGCAGCCCCGGGACAGGGGGCTCCCTGACCTCTGGAAACACCATATATTTT
TRBJ1-5 | - | TRBV12-5 | - | CASGLVLPQHF | TGTGCTAGTGGTTTGGTACTGCCCCAGCATTTT
TRBJ1-4 | TRBD1 | TRBV5-4 | - | CASSTGDRGGEKLFF | TGTGCCAGCAGCACCGGGGACAGGGGGGGTGAAAAACTGTTTTTT
TRBJ1-1 | - | TRBV13 | - | CASSLGGFALAEAFF | TGTGCCAGCAGCTTAGGCGGCTTTGCTTTGGCTGAAGCTTTCTTT
TRBJ1-1 | - | TRBV15 | - | CATSRGYTEAFF | TGTGCCACCAGCAGAGGGTACACTGAAGCTTTCTTT
TRBJ2-2 | TRBD1 | TRBV27 | - | CASSALTGGAVGELFF | TGTGCCAGCAGTGCATTGACAGGGGGCGCGGTCGGGGAGCTGTTTTTT
TRBJ2-7 | - | TRBV14 | - | CASSQAGAEQYF | TGTGCCAGCAGCCAAGCCGGGGCCGAGCAGTACTTC
TRBJ2-3 | TRBD2 | TRBV5-1 | - | CASSRLAGGTDTQYF | TGCGCCAGCAGTAGACTAGCGGGAGGAACAGATACGCAGTATTTT
TRBJ2-2 | TRBD2 | TRBV27 | - | CASSMGLAGGGLTGELFF | TGTGCCAGCAGTATGGGACTAGCGGGGGGTGGTCTCACCGGGGAGCTGTTTTTT
TRBJ2-7 | TRBD2 | TRBV2 | - | CASGGVVYEQYF | TGTGCCAGCGGGGGGGTTGTCTACGAGCAGTACTTC
TRBJ2-1 | - | TRBV6-5 | - | CASSPINPRGFF | TGTGCCAGCAGCCCCATCAATCCGAGGGGGTTCTTC
TRBJ2-5 | - | TRBV11-3 | - | CASSLTVQETQYF | TGTGCCAGCAGCTTGACAGTCCAAGAGACCCAGTACTTC